The source of this T cell receptor beta chain is a study of blood T cell repertoires in COVID-19. Germline trimming cut 3 bases from V and 4 bases from J; bases unmatched to any gene: 8. This CDR3 has 16 amino acids. CDR1 is KGHSH, CDR2 LQKENI, per germline. Allocation to cohorts depended on clinical history reported by the participants. Only in-frame clones appear in the TCRdb table, and some are missing; sequencing was by immunoSEQ multiplex PCR. The table has around 250,000 clones, roughly nine tenths seen once. The sample taken for sequencing was PBMCs or T cells enriched from blood (not recorded which). The chain employs TRBV18 and TRBJ2-2; the match to TRBD1 covers 7 bases. This sequence originates from a human donor in a cohort exposed to, infected with or recovered from COVID-19 (not recorded which). The donor label of this sample is uncertain. The CDR3 region has the DNA TGTGCCAGCTCACCGCGGACAGGTCGCGGCACCGGGGAGCTGTTTTTT. Translating gives CASSPRTGRGTGELFF. The full variable domain, with the rest looked up from reference TRBV18 and TRBJ2-2, is NAGVMQNPRHLVRRRGQEARLRCSPMKGHSHVYWYRQLPEEGLKFMVYLQKENIIDESGMPKERFSAEFPKEGPSILRIQQVVRGDSAAYFCASSPRTGRGTGELFFGEGSRLTVL.